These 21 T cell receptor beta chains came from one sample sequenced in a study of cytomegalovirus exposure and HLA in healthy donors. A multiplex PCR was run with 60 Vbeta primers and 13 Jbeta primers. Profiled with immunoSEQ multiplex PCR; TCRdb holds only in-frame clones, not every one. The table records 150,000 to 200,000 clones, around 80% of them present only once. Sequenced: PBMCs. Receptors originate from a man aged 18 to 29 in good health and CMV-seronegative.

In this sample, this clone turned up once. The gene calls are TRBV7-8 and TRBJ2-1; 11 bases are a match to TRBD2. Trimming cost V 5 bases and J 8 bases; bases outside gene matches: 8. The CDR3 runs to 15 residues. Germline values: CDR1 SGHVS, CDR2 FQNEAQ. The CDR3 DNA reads TGTGCCAGCAGCATCACTAGCGGGAGTAGGGATGAGCAGTTCTTC. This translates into CASSITSGSRDEQFF.

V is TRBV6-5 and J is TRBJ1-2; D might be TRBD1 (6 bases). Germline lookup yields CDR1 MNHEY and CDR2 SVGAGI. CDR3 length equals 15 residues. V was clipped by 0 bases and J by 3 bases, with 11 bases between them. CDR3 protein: CASSYSAGVDYGYTF. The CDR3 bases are TGTGCCAGCAGTTACTCGGCAGGGGTCGACTATGGCTACACCTTC.

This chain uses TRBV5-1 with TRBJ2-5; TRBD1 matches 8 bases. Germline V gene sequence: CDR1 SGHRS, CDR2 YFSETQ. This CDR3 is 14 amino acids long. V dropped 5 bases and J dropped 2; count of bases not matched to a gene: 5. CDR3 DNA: TGCGCCAGCAGTTTCAGGGACAGGCAAGAGACCCAGTACTTC. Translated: CASSFRDRQETQYF.

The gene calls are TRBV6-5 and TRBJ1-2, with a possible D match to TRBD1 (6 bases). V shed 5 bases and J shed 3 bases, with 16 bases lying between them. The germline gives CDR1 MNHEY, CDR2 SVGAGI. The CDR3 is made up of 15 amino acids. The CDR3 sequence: CASSTPSTGYYGYTF. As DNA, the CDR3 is TGTGCCAGCAGTACCCCCTCGACAGGATACTATGGCTACACCTTC.

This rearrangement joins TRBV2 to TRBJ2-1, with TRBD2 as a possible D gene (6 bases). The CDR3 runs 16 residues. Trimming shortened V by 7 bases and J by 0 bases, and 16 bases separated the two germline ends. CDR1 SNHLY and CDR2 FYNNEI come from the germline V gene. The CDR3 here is CASNPRMTSSYNEQFF. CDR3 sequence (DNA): TGTGCCAGCAATCCCCGCATGACTAGCTCCTACAATGAGCAGTTCTTC.

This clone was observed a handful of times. Here the CDR3 reads CASSDPDRENTEAFF. DNA of the CDR3: TGTGCCAGCAGTGATCCCGACAGGGAGAACACTGAAGCTTTCTTT. The chain carries TRBV2 and TRBJ1-1; 7 bases match TRBD1. The J segment lost 1 base and the V segment lost 3 bases, leaving 5 bases of the junction unmatched. Germline V gene lookup returns CDR1 SNHLY and CDR2 FYNNEI. CDR3 length: 15 amino acids. The whole variable domain, remainder taken from reference TRBV2 and TRBJ1-1, is EPEVTQTPSHQVTQMGQEVILRCVPISNHLYFYWYRQILGQKVEFLVSFYNNEISEKSEIFDDQFSVERPDGSNFTLKIRSTKLEDSAMYFCASSDPDRENTEAFFGQGTRLTVV.

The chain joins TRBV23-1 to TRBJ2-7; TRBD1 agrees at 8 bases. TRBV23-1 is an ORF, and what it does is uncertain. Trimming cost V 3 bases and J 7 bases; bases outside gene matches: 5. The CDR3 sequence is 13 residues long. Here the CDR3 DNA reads TGCGCCAGCAGTCACCTCAGGGGGCGGGAGCAGTACTTC. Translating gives CASSHLRGREQYF.

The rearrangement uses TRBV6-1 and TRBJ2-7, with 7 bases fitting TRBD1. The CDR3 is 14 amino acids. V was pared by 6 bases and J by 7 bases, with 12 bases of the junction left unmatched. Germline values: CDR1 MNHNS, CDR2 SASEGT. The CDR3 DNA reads TGTGCCAGCAGAGCCCGGGACAGAAATATTGAGCAGTACTTC. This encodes CASRARDRNIEQYF.

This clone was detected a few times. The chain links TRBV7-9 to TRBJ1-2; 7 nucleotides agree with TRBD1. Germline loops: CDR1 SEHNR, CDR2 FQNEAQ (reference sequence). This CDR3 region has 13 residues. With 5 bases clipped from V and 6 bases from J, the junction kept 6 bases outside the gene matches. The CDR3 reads CASSHDREDGYTF. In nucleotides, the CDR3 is TGTGCCAGCAGCCATGACAGGGAAGATGGCTACACCTTC.

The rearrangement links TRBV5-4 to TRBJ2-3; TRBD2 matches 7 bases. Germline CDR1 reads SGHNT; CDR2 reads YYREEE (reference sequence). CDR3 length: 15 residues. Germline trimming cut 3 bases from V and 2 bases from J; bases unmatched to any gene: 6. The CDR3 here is CASSSMSGDTDTQYF. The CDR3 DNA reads TGTGCCAGCAGCTCTATGAGCGGGGACACAGATACGCAGTATTTT.

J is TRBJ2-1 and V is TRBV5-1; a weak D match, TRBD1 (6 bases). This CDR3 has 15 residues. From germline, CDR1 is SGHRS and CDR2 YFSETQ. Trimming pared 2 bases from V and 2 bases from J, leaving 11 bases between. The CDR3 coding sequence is TGCGCCAGCAGCTTTACTGGACAGACCTACAATGAGCAGTTCTTC. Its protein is CASSFTGQTYNEQFF.

CDR3 protein: CASRSIYEQYF. As DNA, the CDR3 is TGTGCCAGCAGATCAATCTACGAGCAGTACTTC. The rearrangement uses TRBV28 and TRBJ2-7, with D unresolved. Trimming left V 6 bases short and J 3 bases short, with 6 bases between. Germline V gene data show CDR1 as MDHEN and CDR2 as SYDVKM. This CDR3 region has 11 residues. Full variable domain (rest looked up from reference TRBV28 and TRBJ2-7): DVKVTQSSRYLVKRTGEKVFLECVQDMDHENMFWYRQDPGLGLRLIYFSYDVKMKEKGDIPEGYSVSREKKERFSLILESASTNQTSMYLCASRSIYEQYFGPGTRLTVT.

DNA of the CDR3: TGCGCCAGCAGCTTGGAGGGGATAGGGGAGCAGTACTTC. Translated, it gives CASSLEGIGEQYF. The chain combines TRBV5-1 with TRBJ2-7; D is perhaps TRBD1 (5 bases). The germline V gene has CDR1 SGHRS and CDR2 YFSETQ. Deletions cut 0 bases from V and 7 bases from J, with 11 bases between. This CDR3 has 13 residues.

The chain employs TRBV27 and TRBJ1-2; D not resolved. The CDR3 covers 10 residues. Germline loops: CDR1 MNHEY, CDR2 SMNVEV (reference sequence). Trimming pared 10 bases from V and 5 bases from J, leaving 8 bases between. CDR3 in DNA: TGTGCCACCTTCTTTTATGGCTACACCTTC. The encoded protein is CATFFYGYTF.

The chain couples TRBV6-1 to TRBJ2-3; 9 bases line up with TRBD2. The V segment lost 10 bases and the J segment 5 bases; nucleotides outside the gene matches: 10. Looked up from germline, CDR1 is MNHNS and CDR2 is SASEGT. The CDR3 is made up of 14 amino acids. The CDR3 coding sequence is TGTGCCATCATGAGTAGCGGGAGTAGAGATACGCAGTATTTT. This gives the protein CAIMSSGSRDTQYF.

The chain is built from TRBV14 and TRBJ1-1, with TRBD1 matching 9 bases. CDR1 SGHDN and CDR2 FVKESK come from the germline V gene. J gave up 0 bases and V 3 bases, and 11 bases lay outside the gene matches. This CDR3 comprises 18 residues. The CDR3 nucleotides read TGTGCCAGCAGCCAGGCCGGGACAGGGTTTGGCGTGAACACTGAAGCTTTCTTT. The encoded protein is CASSQAGTGFGVNTEAFF.

CDR3 protein: CASSIISGSYNEQFF. The CDR3 DNA sequence: TGTGCCAGTAGTATAATTAGCGGCTCCTACAATGAGCAGTTCTTC. The chain has TRBV19 and TRBJ2-1; D is perhaps TRBD2 (6 bases). The CDR3 sequence is 15 residues long. Germline CDR1 LNHDA, CDR2 SQIVND (reference sequence). Between the trimmed V and J ends, which lost 2 bases and 0 bases, there was a span of 8 bases.

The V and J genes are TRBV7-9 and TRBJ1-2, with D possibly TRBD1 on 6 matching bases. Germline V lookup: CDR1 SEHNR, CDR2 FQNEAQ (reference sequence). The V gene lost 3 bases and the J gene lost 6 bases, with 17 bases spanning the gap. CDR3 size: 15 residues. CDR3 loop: CASSFGLAGAHGYTF. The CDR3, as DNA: TGTGCCAGCAGCTTCGGTTTGGCGGGGGCGCATGGCTACACCTTC.

The CDR3, as DNA: TGTGCCGCCCTAGATCGGGTAGGCGGTGAAAAACTGTTTTTT. Amino acid sequence: CAALDRVGGEKLFF. The genes are TRBV27 and TRBJ1-4; unclear D gene. Germline V gives CDR1 MNHEY, CDR2 SMNVEV (reference sequence). Trimming took 11 bases from V and 7 from J, leaving 20 bases between them. The CDR3 is 14 residues long.

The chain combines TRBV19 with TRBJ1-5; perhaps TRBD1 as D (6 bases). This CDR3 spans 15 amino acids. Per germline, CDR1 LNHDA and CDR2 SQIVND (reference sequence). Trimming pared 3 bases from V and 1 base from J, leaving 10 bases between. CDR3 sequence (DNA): TGTGCCAGTAGTATGGGGGCTCGGAGCAATCAGCCCCAGCATTTT. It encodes CASSMGARSNQPQHF.

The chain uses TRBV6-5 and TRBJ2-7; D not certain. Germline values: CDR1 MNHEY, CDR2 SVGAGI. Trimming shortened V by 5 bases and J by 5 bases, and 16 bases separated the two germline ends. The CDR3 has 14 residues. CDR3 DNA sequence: TGTGCCAGCAGTCACGCAAACGGTGCGCACGAGCAGTACTTC. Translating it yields CASSHANGAHEQYF.